These T cell receptor beta chains were read from a single sample in a study of blood T cell repertoires in COVID-19. Generated by immunoSEQ multiplex PCR, the TCRdb table keeps only in-frame clones and is missing some. The sample carries under 130,000 clones, roughly nine tenths recorded once. Material: peripheral blood. These receptors came from a woman older than 75 with acute or convalescent COVID-19. The CDR3 runs from the conserved cysteine through the conserved F or W. The D gene is left open where the match is weak.

v_call,d_call,j_call,cdr3_aa
TRBV30,TRBD2,TRBJ2-3,CAWGLLAGGTDTQYF
TRBV6-5,NA,TRBJ1-2,CASSYVAGDGYTF
TRBV7-8,NA,TRBJ1-2,CASSQQAHYGYTF
TRBV5-1,TRBD1,TRBJ1-1,CASSLTGVNTEAFF
TRBV30,NA,TRBJ1-6,CAWSGQDMSPLHF
TRBV9,TRBD1,TRBJ1-1,CASSVEGAVNTEAFF
TRBV5-6,NA,TRBJ2-5,CASSPGLNVQETQYF
TRBV19,NA,TRBJ1-4,CASSIRGLSEKLFF
TRBV27,NA,TRBJ1-1,CASSPVPLGRTEAFF
TRBV21-1,NA,TRBJ2-3,CASSPVLAGGAWGTDTQYF
TRBV3-1/TRBV3-2,TRBD1,TRBJ1-2,CASSRPWTGSNYGYTF
TRBV18,TRBD1,TRBJ2-5,CASSGQGTYQETQYF
TRBV9,NA,TRBJ1-2,CASSAGGIGYTF
TRBV11-2,TRBD2,TRBJ2-7,CASSLGWGGEAYEQYF
TRBV4-1,NA,TRBJ2-1,CASSQGGEQFF
TRBV7-9,NA,TRBJ2-5,CASSSRDTRGETQYF
TRBV27,TRBD2,TRBJ2-7,CASSSTGLAGSYEQYF
TRBV21-1,NA,TRBJ1-2,CASSKAGDRGSGYTF
TRBV29-1,TRBD2,TRBJ2-1,CSAGGGREQFF
TRBV18,TRBD1,TRBJ1-2,CASSPQTGTGYTF
TRBV19,TRBD1,TRBJ2-1,CASRPGQGRKGEQFF
TRBV14,TRBD2,TRBJ2-7,CASAGEYEQYF
TRBV18,NA,TRBJ2-5,CASSPRQQETQYF
TRBV6-5,NA,TRBJ2-7,CASSYSTPAGSYEQYF
TRBV7-9,TRBD1,TRBJ2-3,CASSLTGGMLVTDTQYF
TRBV5-1,TRBD2,TRBJ2-7,CASSRLAGGPSYEQYF
TRBV28,NA,TRBJ1-1,CASSPSGHTTQNTEAFF
TRBV10-3,NA,TRBJ2-3,CAIQPGLHTDTQYF
TRBV7-9,NA,TRBJ2-6,CASRSQGANVLTF
TRBV5-4,TRBD2,TRBJ2-3,CASSPARLAGGISTDTQYF
TRBV19,TRBD1,TRBJ1-2,CASGGIQGSGYTF
TRBV6-2/TRBV6-3,NA,TRBJ1-5,CASSTDWGENSNQPQHF
TRBV10-3,NA,TRBJ2-1,CAISESILADDNEQFF
TRBV23-1,NA,TRBJ1-6,CASSHGNPGEPSYNSPLHF
TRBV28,TRBD1,TRBJ1-4,CASSLSALNRGGANEKLFF
TRBV7-9,TRBD1,TRBJ2-2,CASSRQGAAGELFF
TRBV4-3,TRBD1,TRBJ2-6,CASSQTTGGSGANVLTF
TRBV2,TRBD1,TRBJ2-1,CASSSGTGVGGQFF
TRBV28,NA,TRBJ2-7,CASSFQGSRYF
TRBV6-6,TRBD1,TRBJ2-7,CASSYGQGAGEQYF
TRBV12-3/TRBV12-4,NA,TRBJ1-1,CASSSTAYTEAFF
TRBV28,NA,TRBJ1-4,CASSLAGGVFGEKLFF
TRBV28,NA,TRBJ1-2,CASSPGQANYGYTF
TRBV10-3,NA,TRBJ2-2,CAISEVGAGELFF